This passage covers 28 T cell receptor beta chains from one sample sequenced in a study of blood T cell repertoires in COVID-19. Libraries were prepared by immunoSEQ multiplex PCR; TCRdb keeps only in-frame clonotypes and omits some of them. The data show roughly 230,000 clones, with about 91% seen just once and about 4.6% held by the top ten. Specimen: peripheral blood. These receptors originate from a woman in her forties who had recovered from COVID-19.

This chain uses TRBV5-1 with TRBJ2-3; the D is unclear. The CDR3 consists of 14 residues. The V and J ends lost 0 bases and 2 bases respectively, with 7 bases between them. Germline V gene sequence: CDR1 SGHRS, CDR2 YFSETQ. The CDR3 region is CASSLGGDTDTQYF. DNA of the CDR3: TGCGCCAGCAGCTTGGGCGGAGACACAGATACGCAGTATTTT. The full variable domain, in which reference TRBV5-1 and TRBJ2-3 provide the parts outside the CDR3, is KAGVTQTPRYLIKTRGQQVTLSCSPISGHRSVSWYQQTPGQGLQFLFEYFSETQRNKGNFPGRFSGRQFSNSRSEMNVSTLELGDSALYLCASSLGGDTDTQYFGPGTRLTVL.

The chain carries TRBV12-3 or TRBV12-4 and TRBJ2-2; D might be TRBD2 (6 bases). Trimming shortened V by 1 base and J by 7 bases, and 7 bases separated the two germline ends. CDR3 size: 13 residues. The CDR3 coding sequence is TGTGCCAGCAGTTTAGGGGGAGGCGGGGAGCTGTTTTTT. This gives the protein CASSLGGGGELFF.

This sequence joins TRBV6-5 and TRBJ1-1; a possible D gene is TRBD1 (5 bases). The V gene's germline CDR1 is MNHEY and CDR2 SVGAGI. This CDR3 has 16 amino acids. Trimming shortened V by 0 bases and J by 0 bases, and 11 bases separated the two germline ends. The CDR3 reads CASSYSSGGMNTEAFF. The DNA of the CDR3 is TGTGCCAGCAGTTACTCGAGTGGGGGGATGAACACTGAAGCTTTCTTT.

The J gene is TRBJ2-3, the V gene TRBV5-1, with 12 bases lining up with TRBD2. J gave up 4 bases and V 4 bases, and 4 bases lay outside the gene matches. There are 15 residues in the CDR3. Germline assignment: CDR1 SGHRS and CDR2 YFSETQ. CDR3 sequence reads: CASSTGLAGPDTQYF. The DNA of the CDR3 is TGCGCCAGCAGCACCGGACTAGCGGGGCCAGATACGCAGTATTTT.

The rearrangement links TRBV7-9 to TRBJ1-1; possible D gene TRBD1, 6 bases. There are 14 residues in the CDR3. Trimming pared 2 bases from V and 5 bases from J, leaving 12 bases between. Germline lookup yields CDR1 SEHNR and CDR2 FQNEAQ (reference sequence). CDR3 amino acids: CASSLRKQGTEAFF. The CDR3 DNA follows: TGTGCCAGCAGCTTAAGAAAACAGGGAACTGAAGCTTTCTTT.

V is TRBV7-2 and J is TRBJ2-2; no firm D call. V shed 5 bases and J shed 3 bases, with 13 bases lying between them. Germline V gene lookup returns CDR1 SGHTA and CDR2 FQGNSA. There are 15 residues in the CDR3. Here the CDR3 reads CASSPNVGYTGELFF. For the CDR3, the DNA is TGTGCCAGCAGCCCCAATGTCGGGTACACCGGGGAGCTGTTTTTT.

This chain uses TRBV6-2 or TRBV6-3 with TRBJ1-6; TRBD1 agrees at 8 bases. From germline, CDR1 is MNHEY and CDR2 SVGEGT. The CDR3 contains 15 residues. Unmatched junction bases numbered 10, after V lost 6 bases and J lost 9 bases. The CDR3 reads CASSSGGGLGSPLHF. The DNA for the CDR3 is TGTGCCAGCAGCTCAGGGGGCGGCCTAGGTTCACCCCTCCACTTT.

The chain links TRBV9 to TRBJ2-3, with 7 bases matching TRBD2. V lost 0 bases to trimming and J lost 6 bases; unmatched junction nucleotides: 4. This CDR3 is 14 amino acids long. Germline V gene data show CDR1 as SGDLS and CDR2 as YYNGEE. CDR3 sequence (DNA): TGTGCCAGCAGCGTAGCCAGCGGGATGGATACGCAGTATTTT. Translated: CASSVASGMDTQYF. Full variable domain (rest looked up from reference TRBV9 and TRBJ2-3): DSGVTQTPKHLITATGQRVTLRCSPRSGDLSVYWYQQSLDQGLQFLIQYYNGEERAKGNILERFSAQQFPDLHSELNLSSLELGDSALYFCASSVASGMDTQYFGPGTRLTVL.

The chain joins TRBV19 to TRBJ1-5, with TRBD1 as a possible D gene (5 bases). V lost 3 bases and J 2 bases, leaving 14 bases between the germline ends. The CDR3 is 16 amino acids. Germline CDR1 and CDR2: LNHDA and SQIVND (reference sequence). CDR3 sequence (DNA): TGTGCCAGTAGTATGGGAAAAGGGGCGCGCAATCAGCCCCAGCATTTT. Amino acid sequence: CASSMGKGARNQPQHF.

The chain has TRBV12-3 or TRBV12-4 and TRBJ2-1; a possible D gene is TRBD1 (5 bases). The V end lost 5 bases, the J end lost 15 bases, and 14 bases lay between the germline ends. The CDR3 has 11 amino acids. CDR3 loop: CASSPDTSLFF. CDR3 coding DNA: TGTGCCAGCAGTCCGGACACTTCGTTGTTCTTC.

The chain carries TRBV2 and TRBJ2-2; 8 positions agree with TRBD2. The V gene's germline CDR1 is SNHLY and CDR2 FYNNEI. J lost 2 bases, V lost 2 bases, and 4 bases had no gene match. The CDR3 is made up of 16 amino acids. The CDR3 sequence is CASSENGGGNTGELFF. CDR3 nucleotide sequence: TGTGCCAGCAGTGAAAACGGGGGGGGAAACACCGGGGAGCTGTTTTTT. Complete variable domain (other parts from reference TRBV2 and TRBJ2-2): EPEVTQTPSHQVTQMGQEVILRCVPISNHLYFYWYRQILGQKVEFLVSFYNNEISEKSEIFDDQFSVERPDGSNFTLKIRSTKLEDSAMYFCASSENGGGNTGELFFGEGSRLTVL.

This rearrangement joins TRBV21-1 to TRBJ2-2; the table's D gene call, TRBD1, was not cross checked with the DNA. TRBV21-1 is described as a pseudogene. This CDR3 has 18 residues. The CDR3 is CASSTPRRQDRSAGELFF. Here the CDR3 DNA reads TGTGCCAGCAGCACCCCCCGGCGGCAGGACAGGTCTGCCGGGGAGCTGTTTTTT.

This chain links TRBV7-8 with TRBJ2-1; 8 bases map to TRBD2. J was trimmed by 2 bases and V by 6 bases; bases with no gene match: 9. The CDR3 covers 16 residues. Germline CDR1 and CDR2: SGHVS and FQNEAQ. CDR3 sequence (DNA): TGTGCCAGCAGTCGGTGGCGCGGGAGGACCTACAATGAGCAGTTCTTC. It yields the protein CASSRWRGRTYNEQFF.

The rearrangement joins TRBV9 to TRBJ2-5, with a weak D call TRBD2 (6 bases). The germline gives CDR1 SGDLS, CDR2 YYNGEE. The CDR3 contains 15 residues. V was shortened by 0 bases and J by 5 bases, with 14 bases between the two germline ends. This CDR3 is CASSVGWGLVETQYF. The CDR3 DNA is TGTGCCAGCAGCGTAGGGTGGGGACTTGTTGAGACCCAGTACTTC.

J is TRBJ1-2 and V is TRBV5-4; tentatively, D is TRBD1 (6 bases). This CDR3 region has 13 residues. V was cut by 0 bases and J by 6 bases, with 9 bases left in between. The germline V gene encodes CDR1 SGHNT and CDR2 YYREEE (reference sequence). CDR3 coding DNA: TGTGCCAGCAGCTTGGAACAGGGCGATGGCTACACCTTC. It translates to CASSLEQGDGYTF.

The chain couples TRBV3-1 (or the pseudogene TRBV3-2) to TRBJ1-5; 8 bases are shared with TRBD1. The CDR3 sequence is 15 residues long. The junction had 7 bases not matched to a gene; V was cut back by 2 bases and J by 7 bases. The germline CDR1 and CDR2 sequences are LGHDT and YNNKEL (reference sequence). The CDR3 DNA is TGTGCCAGCAGCCAAAACGGACAGGGACTCCAGCCCCAGCATTTT. It yields the protein CASSQNGQGLQPQHF.

Comment on this clone: A junction boundary mismatches the germline segment, possibly from a read error. V gene TRBV25-1 combines with J gene TRBJ2-5; 8 nucleotides match TRBD1. Germline values: CDR1 MGHDK, CDR2 SYGVNS. CDR3 size: 15 residues. CDR3 DNA sequence: TGTGCCAACAGTGAAAGGCAGGGGGCCGGAGAGACCCAGTACTTC. Its translation: CANSERQGAGETQYF.

Details on this clone: The junction and the germline gene differ at one end; a read error may be behind it. The chain is built from TRBV13 and TRBJ2-7, with D possibly being TRBD1 (6 bases). The CDR3 is 12 residues long. Per the germline V gene, CDR1 is PRHDT and CDR2 is FYEKMQ (reference sequence). CDR3 sequence (DNA): TGTGCCAGCAGCCTAGGGACATCTGTGCAGTACTTC. This translates into CASSLGTSVQYF.

This rearrangement joins TRBV27 to TRBJ2-7; possible D gene TRBD2, 5 bases. This CDR3 has 16 amino acids. Per the germline V gene, CDR1 is MNHEY and CDR2 is SMNVEV (reference sequence). The V and J ends lost 5 bases and 7 bases respectively, with 24 bases between them. The CDR3 region is CASSAGPGGGPWEQYF. In nucleotides, the CDR3 is TGTGCCAGCAGTGCCGGACCTGGAGGTGGGCCTTGGGAGCAGTACTTC.

V is TRBV11-2 and J is TRBJ1-3; possible D gene TRBD1, 5 bases. Looked up from germline, CDR1 is SGHAT and CDR2 is FQNNGV. The V gene lost 0 bases and the J gene lost 1 base, with 7 bases spanning the gap. The CDR3 runs to 15 residues. The CDR3 DNA follows: TGTGCCAGCAGCTTAGACACAGGTTCTGGAAACACCATATATTTT. Its protein is CASSLDTGSGNTIYF.

CDR3 protein: CASSPRQWTNEKLFF. The DNA of the CDR3 is TGTGCCAGTAGTCCCAGACAGTGGACTAATGAAAAACTGTTTTTT. The chain employs TRBV19 and TRBJ1-4, with a weak D call TRBD1 (5 bases). Germline-derived CDR1 and CDR2 are LNHDA and SQIVND (reference sequence). The V end was cut by 5 bases, the J end by 2 bases, with 12 bases between. This CDR3 has 15 residues.

CDR3 in DNA: TGTGCCAGCAGCGTAGATGGCAGGGTTGGCGCCGGGGAGCTGTTTTTT. Its translation: CASSVDGRVGAGELFF. This chain joins TRBV9 and TRBJ2-2, with D perhaps TRBD1 (5 bases). The V end lost 0 bases, the J end lost 6 bases, and 15 bases lay between the germline ends. Germline V lookup: CDR1 SGDLS, CDR2 YYNGEE. The CDR3 spans 16 residues.

This CDR3 reads CATSEGSSYNEQFF. The DNA for the CDR3 is TGTGCCACCAGTGAGGGGAGCTCCTACAATGAGCAGTTCTTC. The chain recombines TRBV24-1 with TRBJ2-1; possible D gene TRBD2, 5 bases. Trimming cost V 4 bases and J 0 bases, with 6 bases left between them. This CDR3 is 14 amino acids long. Germline CDR1 reads KGHDR; CDR2 reads SFDVKD.

The chain links TRBV25-1 to TRBJ1-1; 9 bases are shared with TRBD1. With 3 bases clipped from V and 10 bases from J, the junction kept 3 bases outside the gene matches. This CDR3 has 12 amino acids. CDR1 MGHDK and CDR2 SYGVNS come from the germline V gene. The CDR3 is CASSEGTGRAFF. DNA of the CDR3: TGTGCCAGCAGTGAGGGGACAGGGAGAGCTTTCTTT.

The chain uses TRBV9 and TRBJ1-2; 7 bases are a match to TRBD1. This CDR3 has 18 residues. Germline lookup yields CDR1 SGDLS and CDR2 YYNGEE. V gave up 7 bases and J gave up 5 bases; unmatched junction bases: 23. CDR3 sequence (DNA): TGTGCCAGCCGTTCGGGACAGTCCAGACTACCTCCGACTTATGGCTACACCTTC. Translated: CASRSGQSRLPPTYGYTF.

V is TRBV4-1 and J is TRBJ2-5, with D unresolved. Trimming took 6 bases from V and 2 from J, leaving 4 bases between them. The CDR3 totals 11 residues. CDR1 MGHRA and CDR2 YSYEKL come from the germline V gene. CDR3 sequence (DNA): TGCGCCAGCAGATCTCAAGAGACCCAGTACTTC. As protein: CASRSQETQYF.

The chain recombines TRBV11-2 with TRBJ2-7, with a possible D match to TRBD1 (6 bases). V was pared by 4 bases and J by 1 base, with 17 bases between. CDR3 length equals 16 residues. The germline V gene encodes CDR1 SGHAT and CDR2 FQNNGV. The CDR3 region has the DNA TGTGCCAGCAGCTCTATCCGAGGGCAGGGGTCCTACGAGCAGTACTTC. Amino acid sequence: CASSSIRGQGSYEQYF.

The rearrangement uses TRBV12-5 and TRBJ2-3, with D unclear. There are 11 residues in the CDR3. Trimming shortened V by 6 bases and J by 2 bases, and 3 bases separated the two germline ends. Per germline, CDR1 LGHNT and CDR2 FRNRAP. CDR3 DNA: TGTGCTAGTGGGGCCACAGATACGCAGTATTTT. The encoded protein is CASGATDTQYF.